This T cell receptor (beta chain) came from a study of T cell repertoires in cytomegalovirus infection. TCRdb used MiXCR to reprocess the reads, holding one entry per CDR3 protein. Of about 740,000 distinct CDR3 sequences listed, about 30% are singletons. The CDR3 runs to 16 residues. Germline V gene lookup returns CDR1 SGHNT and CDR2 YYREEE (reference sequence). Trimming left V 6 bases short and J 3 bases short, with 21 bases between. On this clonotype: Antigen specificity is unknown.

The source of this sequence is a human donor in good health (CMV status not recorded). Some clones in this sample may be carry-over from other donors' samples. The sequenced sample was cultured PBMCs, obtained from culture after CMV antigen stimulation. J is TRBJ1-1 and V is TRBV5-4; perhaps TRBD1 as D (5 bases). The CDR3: CASIPGPGGVDTEAFF. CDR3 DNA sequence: TGTGCCAGCATTCCGGGACCGGGGGGAGTAGACACTGAAGCTTTCTTT.